This paragraph reports one T cell receptor beta chain. The sample is drawn from a study of cytomegalovirus exposure and HLA in healthy donors. Trimming shortened V by 4 bases and J by 4 bases, and 10 bases separated the two germline ends. Germline-derived CDR1 and CDR2 are LNHDA and SQIVND (reference sequence). The CDR3 has 13 residues. PCR employed 60 Vbeta and 13 Jbeta primers. Clones were sequenced by immunoSEQ multiplex PCR, and TCRdb holds only the in-frame ones, with some missing. This table has under 100,000 clones, around three quarters appearing once. The chain recombines TRBV19 with TRBJ2-5; weak D call: TRBD1 (5 bases). This TCR derives from a woman aged 45-65 years in good health and CMV-seropositive. Sequenced input: PBMCs. CDR3 bases: TGTGCCAGTAGTAAGGGGCGAGGAGAGACCCAGTACTTC. Its translation: CASSKGRGETQYF.